This TCR beta chain was documented in a study of CD8 T cells in Susac syndrome (dated by TCRdb to between 2018 and 2021). In the study overall: The study used repertoire sequencing to test whether antigen drove CD8+ T cell activation and differentiation in Susac syndrome. Broad study findings and their caveats: The number of individuals in the TCR sequencing and HLA analysis was acknowledged as relatively small.

As concerns this clonotype: The specificity of this receptor is unknown. No base quality values were provided; no much bigger clone lies one nucleotide off.

Based on the germline V gene, the CDR1 and CDR2 sequences are SGDLS and YYNGEE. V lost 1 base and J lost 9 bases, and the count of bases not matched to a germline gene is 10. Measured from the cysteine to the phenylalanine, the CDR3 is 17 residues long. The read is trimmed to its CDR3 DNA, 51 bases read in frame from base 1. High-throughput TCR beta sequencing profiled peripheral blood CD8+ and CD4+ T cells from healthy donors, Susac syndrome patients and multiple sclerosis patients. Treatment-naive patients with stable or active relapsing-remitting disease fulfilling revised McDonald criteria were used as multiple sclerosis controls. Bulk CD8+ and CD4+ T cells were purified by magnetic negative isolation, while CD8+ TEMRA cells were enriched using FACS. Blood was collected in EDTA tubes and processed within 24 hours, with PBMCs isolated through density gradient centrifugation. PBMCs intended for TCR sequencing were frozen in liquid nitrogen and were later thawed in a 37 degrees C water bath. The sorted or isolated CD4+, CD8+ and CD8+ TEMRA cells reached a purity of at least 90%.

RNA was extracted using the RNeasy kit, and about 0.45 to 1 ug of the RNA was reverse transcribed with random hexamers. The immunoSEQ multiplex PCR assay, covering 54 Vbeta and 13 Jbeta segments, was used to amplify TCR beta CDR3 regions. Bias from PCR amplification was corrected by using a synthetic template baseline for primer optimization and for computational correction. Turning to the authors' computational methods: Reads were assigned to V, D and J genes according to IMGT and analyzed in immunoSEQ Analyzer, with only productive sequences retained. Clonality was computed as one minus Shannon entropy normalized by log2 of the number of productive unique sequences. Public and private clones were assessed among the 100 most prevalent clones of each patient and control. A clone was defined as Susac-specific if it was absent from the healthy and MS cohorts, from some 980 published viral clones and from other ImmuneACCESS disease sequences. TCRdb trimmed public reads at Q25 via fastp, called clones via MiXCR and kept in-frame beta chains. Identical CDR3 protein sequences are pooled into one entry, listed with their most common genes and DNA. The authors' filters were not applied to this entry. This sample gives some 220,000 distinct CDR3 sequences in total; around 95% of them show up just once. The top ten constitute 0.08% to 0.095% of the sample.

This clonotype was obtained from a human donor with multiple sclerosis. This chain is built from TRBV9 and TRBJ2-1; TRBD2 aligns with 13 central bases. The sample taken for sequencing was CD4+ T cells from PBMCs. This receptor carries the CDR3 CASSVTPGTSGMSEQFF. The base sequence is TGTGCCAGCAGCGTAACCCCGGGGACTAGCGGGATGAGTGAGCAGTTCTTC.